The sequence of this TCR beta chain was determined in a study of technical replicates of blood from several donors. The CDR3 consists of 15 residues. Trimming took 4 bases from V and 2 from J, leaving 15 bases between them. Per the germline V gene, CDR1 is SGHNT and CDR2 is YYREEE (reference sequence). Clones were sequenced by immunoSEQ multiplex PCR, and TCRdb holds only the in-frame ones, with some missing. This sample has more than 70,000 clones, with 95% to 97% found just once. The receptor comes from a human donor in good health. This rearrangement joins TRBV5-4 to TRBJ1-1; D might be TRBD1 (5 bases). Sequencing input: T cells isolated from PBMCs. This chain's CDR3 is CASSDQETGNTEAFF. CDR3 DNA: TGTGCCAGCAGCGATCAAGAAACAGGAAACACTGAAGCTTTCTTT.